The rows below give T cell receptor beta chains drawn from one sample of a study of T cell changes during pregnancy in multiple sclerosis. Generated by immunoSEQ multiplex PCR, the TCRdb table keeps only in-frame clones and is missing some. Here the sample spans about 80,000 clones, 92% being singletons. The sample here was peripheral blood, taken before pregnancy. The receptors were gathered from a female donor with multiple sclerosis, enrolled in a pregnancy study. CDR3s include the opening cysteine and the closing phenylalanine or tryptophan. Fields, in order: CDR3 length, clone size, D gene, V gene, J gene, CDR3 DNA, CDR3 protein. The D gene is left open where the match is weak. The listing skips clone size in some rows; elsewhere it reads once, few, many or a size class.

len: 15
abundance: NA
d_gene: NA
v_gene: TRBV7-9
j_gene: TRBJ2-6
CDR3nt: TGTGCCAGTCAGGGGCAGGGTGAGGGGGCCAACGTCCTGACTTTC
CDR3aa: CASQGQGEGANVLTF

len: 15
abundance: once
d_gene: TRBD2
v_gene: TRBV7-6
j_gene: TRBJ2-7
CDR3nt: TGTGCCAGCAGCCCCGGGGGGGGGCGGAATAACGAGCAGTACTTC
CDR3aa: CASSPGGGRNNEQYF

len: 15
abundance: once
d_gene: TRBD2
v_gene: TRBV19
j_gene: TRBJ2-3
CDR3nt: TGTGCCAGTACCCAGACTAGCGTCCTCACAGATACGCAGTATTTT
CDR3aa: CASTQTSVLTDTQYF

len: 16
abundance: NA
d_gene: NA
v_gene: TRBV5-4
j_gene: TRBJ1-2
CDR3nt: TGTGCCAGCAGCTTGGCCACAGGGTTTAACTTCTATGGCTACACCTTC
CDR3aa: CASSLATGFNFYGYTF

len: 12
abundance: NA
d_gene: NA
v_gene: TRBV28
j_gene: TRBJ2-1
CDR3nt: TGTGCCAGCAGTTTCTATTACAATGAGCAGTTCTTC
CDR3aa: CASSFYYNEQFF

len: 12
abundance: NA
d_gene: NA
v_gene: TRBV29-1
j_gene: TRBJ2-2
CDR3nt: TGCAGCGTTGAATTCAGGGCCGGGGAGCTGTTTTTT
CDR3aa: CSVEFRAGELFF

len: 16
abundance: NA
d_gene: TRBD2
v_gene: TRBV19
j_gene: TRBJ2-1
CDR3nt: TGTGCCAGTAGTACACCTAGCGGGAGGACTAACAATGAGCAGTTCTTC
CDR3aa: CASSTPSGRTNNEQFF

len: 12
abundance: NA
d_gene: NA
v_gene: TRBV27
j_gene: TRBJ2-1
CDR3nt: TGTGCCAGCAGCGCTCAGGGCGGACGGCAGTTCTTC
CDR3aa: CASSAQGGRQFF

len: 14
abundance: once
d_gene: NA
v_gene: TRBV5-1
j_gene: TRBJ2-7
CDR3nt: TGCGCCAGCAGCTCGGGGGACAGATCCTACGAGCAGTACTTC
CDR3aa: CASSSGDRSYEQYF

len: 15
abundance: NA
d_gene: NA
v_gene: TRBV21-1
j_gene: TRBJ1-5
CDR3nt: TGTGCCAGCAGCAAGGCGCTGGCGGGTCATCAGCCCCAGCATTTT
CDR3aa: CASSKALAGHQPQHF

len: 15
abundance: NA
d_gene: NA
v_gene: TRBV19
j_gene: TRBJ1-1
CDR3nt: TGTGCCAGTAGTATTGGTTTTCAGTACGACACTGAAGCTTTCTTT
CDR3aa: CASSIGFQYDTEAFF

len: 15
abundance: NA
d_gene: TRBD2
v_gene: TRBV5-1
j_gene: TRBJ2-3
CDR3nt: TGCGCCAGCAGTCCTAGCGGGAGGGGCACAGATACGCAGTATTTT
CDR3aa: CASSPSGRGTDTQYF

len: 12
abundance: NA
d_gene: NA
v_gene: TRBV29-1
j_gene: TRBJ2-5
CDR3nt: TGCAGCTTAGTAGGGGATGAAGAGACCCAGTACTTC
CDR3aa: CSLVGDEETQYF

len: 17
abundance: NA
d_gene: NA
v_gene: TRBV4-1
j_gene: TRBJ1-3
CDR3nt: TGCGCCAGCAGCCAAGAAACTGGGGCGAGCTCTGGAAACACCATATATTTT
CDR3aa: CASSQETGASSGNTIYF

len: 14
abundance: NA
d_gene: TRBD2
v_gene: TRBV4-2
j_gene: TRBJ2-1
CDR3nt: TGTGCCAGCAGCCAAGGCCTAGCGGTCAATGAGCAGTTCTTC
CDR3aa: CASSQGLAVNEQFF

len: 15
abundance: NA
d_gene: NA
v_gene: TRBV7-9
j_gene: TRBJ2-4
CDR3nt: TGTGCCAGCAGCTTACCCGGGTTAGCCAAAAACATTCAGTACTTC
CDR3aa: CASSLPGLAKNIQYF

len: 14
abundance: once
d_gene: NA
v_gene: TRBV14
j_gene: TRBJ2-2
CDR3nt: TGTGCCAGCAGCCAAGTGCGTCAGGCCGGGGAGCTGTTTTTT
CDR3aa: CASSQVRQAGELFF

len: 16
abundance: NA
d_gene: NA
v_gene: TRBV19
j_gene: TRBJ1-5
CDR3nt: TGTGCCAGTAGTATGATTCATGAGAGGCCCAATCAGCCCCAGCATTTT
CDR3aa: CASSMIHERPNQPQHF

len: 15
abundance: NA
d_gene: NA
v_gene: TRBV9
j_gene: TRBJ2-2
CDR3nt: TGTGCCAGCAGCGTAGCTACCAGAGGAGTCGGGGAGCTGTTTTTT
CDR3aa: CASSVATRGVGELFF

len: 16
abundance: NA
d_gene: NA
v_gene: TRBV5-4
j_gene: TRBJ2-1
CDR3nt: TGTGCCAGCAGCAAGGGGGGGACGAGCTCCTACAATGAGCAGTTCTTC
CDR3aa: CASSKGGTSSYNEQFF

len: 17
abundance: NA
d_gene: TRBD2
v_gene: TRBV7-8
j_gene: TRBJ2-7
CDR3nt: TGTGCCAGCAGCCTCGGGCCTAGCGGCGGAGCCCAATACGAGCAGTACTTC
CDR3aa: CASSLGPSGGAQYEQYF

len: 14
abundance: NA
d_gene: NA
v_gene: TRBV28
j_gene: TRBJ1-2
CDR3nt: TGTGCCAGCAGTTTATGGCGGGCAAAGAGCGGCTACACCTTC
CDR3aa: CASSLWRAKSGYTF

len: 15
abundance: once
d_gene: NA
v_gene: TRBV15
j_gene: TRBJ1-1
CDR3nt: TGTGCCACCAGCAGAGCTGGGGGGGAGTACACTGAAGCTTTCTTT
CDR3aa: CATSRAGGEYTEAFF

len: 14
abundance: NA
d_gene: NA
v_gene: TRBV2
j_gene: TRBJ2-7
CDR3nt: TGTGCCAGCAGTAGAGGAGCGGGCACCTACGAGCAGTACTTC
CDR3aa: CASSRGAGTYEQYF

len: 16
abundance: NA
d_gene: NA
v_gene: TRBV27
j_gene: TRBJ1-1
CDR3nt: TGTGCCAGCAGTTTAAACGTGGGTTGGGCCAACACTGAAGCTTTCTTT
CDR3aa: CASSLNVGWANTEAFF

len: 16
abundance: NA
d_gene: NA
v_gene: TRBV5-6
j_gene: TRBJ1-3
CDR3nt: TGTGCCAGCAGCTTTGGTTCTGCGAGCTCTGGAAACACCATATATTTT
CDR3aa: CASSFGSASSGNTIYF

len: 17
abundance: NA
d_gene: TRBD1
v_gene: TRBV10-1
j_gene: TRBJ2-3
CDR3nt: TGCGCCAGCAGTGACCCCGACAGGGACGGAGGTCCAGATACGCAGTATTTT
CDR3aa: CASSDPDRDGGPDTQYF

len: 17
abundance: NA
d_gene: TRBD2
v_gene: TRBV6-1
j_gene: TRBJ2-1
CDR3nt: TGTGCCAGCAGTGAACCCACCCGTCTAGCGGGAGTCTATGAGCAGTTCTTC
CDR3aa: CASSEPTRLAGVYEQFF

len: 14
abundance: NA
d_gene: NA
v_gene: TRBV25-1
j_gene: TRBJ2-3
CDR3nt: TGTGCCAGCAGTGAACGGCAGGGCACAGATACGCAGTATTTT
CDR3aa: CASSERQGTDTQYF

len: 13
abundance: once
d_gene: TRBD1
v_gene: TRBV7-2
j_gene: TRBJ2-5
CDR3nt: TGTGCCAGCAGCAACGACAGGGTGGAGACCCAGTACTTC
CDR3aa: CASSNDRVETQYF

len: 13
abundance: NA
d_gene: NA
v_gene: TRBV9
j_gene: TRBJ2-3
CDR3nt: TGTGCCAGCAGCGTACTACTGGCAGATACGCAGTATTTT
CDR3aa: CASSVLLADTQYF

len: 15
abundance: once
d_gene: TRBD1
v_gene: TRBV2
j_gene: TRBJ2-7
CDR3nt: TGTGCCAGCACTACCCACTCGACAGGGGACTACGAGCAGTACTTC
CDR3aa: CASTTHSTGDYEQYF

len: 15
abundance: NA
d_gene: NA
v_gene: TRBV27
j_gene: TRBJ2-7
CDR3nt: TGTGCCAGCAGTTTACAAGCGGGCCTACCCTACGAGCAGTACTTC
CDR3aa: CASSLQAGLPYEQYF

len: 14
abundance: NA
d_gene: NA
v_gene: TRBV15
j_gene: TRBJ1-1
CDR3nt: TGTGCCACCAGCAGGCCTCGGGAGTCGGTTGAAGCTTTCTTT
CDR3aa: CATSRPRESVEAFF

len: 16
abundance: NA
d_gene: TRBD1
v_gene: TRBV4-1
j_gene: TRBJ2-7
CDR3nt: TGCGCCAGCAGCCAAGCCCAGGGGGTGCCCCCCTACGAGCAGTACTTC
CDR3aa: CASSQAQGVPPYEQYF

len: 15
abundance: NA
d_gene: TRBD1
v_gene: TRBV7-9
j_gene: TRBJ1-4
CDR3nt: TGTGCCAGCAGCCCTGGGACAGCAACTAATGAAAAACTGTTTTTT
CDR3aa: CASSPGTATNEKLFF

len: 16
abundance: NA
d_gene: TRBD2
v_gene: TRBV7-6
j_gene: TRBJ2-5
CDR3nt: TGTGCCAGCAGCTTAGGACTAGCGGGAGGCGGAGAGACCCAGTACTTC
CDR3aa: CASSLGLAGGGETQYF

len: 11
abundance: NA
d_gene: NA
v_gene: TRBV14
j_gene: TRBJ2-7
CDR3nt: TGTGCCAGCAGCCAATACTACGAGCAGTACTTC
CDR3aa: CASSQYYEQYF

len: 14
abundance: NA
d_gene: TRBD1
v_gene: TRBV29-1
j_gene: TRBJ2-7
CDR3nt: TGCAGCGTTGAAGATCCTAGGGGGCCCCTCGGGCAGTACTTC
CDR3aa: CSVEDPRGPLGQYF

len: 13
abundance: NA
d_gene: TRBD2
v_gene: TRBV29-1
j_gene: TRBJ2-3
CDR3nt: TGCAGCGTGAAAGCGGGAGCTAAAGATACGCAGTATTTT
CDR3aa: CSVKAGAKDTQYF

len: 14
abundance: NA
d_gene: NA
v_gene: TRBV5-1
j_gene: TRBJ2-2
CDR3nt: TGCGCCAGCGGATCGGGGGGCGCGACCGGGGAGCTGTTTTTT
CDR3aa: CASGSGGATGELFF

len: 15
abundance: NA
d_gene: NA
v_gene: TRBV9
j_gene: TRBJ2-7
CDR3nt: TGTGCCAGCAGCGCCACGGCAGGTCGGCTAAGCGAGCAGTACTTC
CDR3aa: CASSATAGRLSEQYF

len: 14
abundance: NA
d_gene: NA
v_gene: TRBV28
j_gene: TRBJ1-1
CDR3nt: TGTGCCACTCACCCGTTCGGGGGATACACTGAAGCTTTCTTT
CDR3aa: CATHPFGGYTEAFF